Listed below are T cell receptor beta chains from one sample, sequenced in a study of blood T cells in healthy people across ages. TCRdb fed the 5' RACE reads into MiXCR, producing one record per CDR3 protein. The table includes over a million distinct CDR3 sequences, almost 25% detected once. These same records also appear under a second study, on T cells of mothers and their children.

The material sequenced was blood. These receptors came from a girl aged 2-10 years in good health. CDR3s include the opening cysteine and the closing phenylalanine or tryptophan. D genes are given only for firm matches. Not all rows give a size; the values are once, few, many and, for expanded clones, a class.

>TRBV25-1|.|.
CASSGISWAEAFF
>TRBV4-1|.|.
CASSQVMGPTYEQYF
>TRBV5-1|TRBD1|.
CASKGQGANSPLHF
>TRBV7-9|.|few
CASSLETHRDGYTF
>TRBV6-6|.|few
CASSDNGGPYEQYF
>TRBV12-5|.|few
CASGLGDTGLYQETQYF
>TRBV27|.|.
CASSPLGAPSYNEQFF
>TRBV4-1|.|.
CASSQEWGYNEQFF
>TRBV7-8|.|.
CASSPRVLGDQERSKNIQYF
>TRBV21-1|.|.
CASSKVRRGWGLNSPLHF
>TRBV6-4|.|few
CASRGTGGTSLNEQFF